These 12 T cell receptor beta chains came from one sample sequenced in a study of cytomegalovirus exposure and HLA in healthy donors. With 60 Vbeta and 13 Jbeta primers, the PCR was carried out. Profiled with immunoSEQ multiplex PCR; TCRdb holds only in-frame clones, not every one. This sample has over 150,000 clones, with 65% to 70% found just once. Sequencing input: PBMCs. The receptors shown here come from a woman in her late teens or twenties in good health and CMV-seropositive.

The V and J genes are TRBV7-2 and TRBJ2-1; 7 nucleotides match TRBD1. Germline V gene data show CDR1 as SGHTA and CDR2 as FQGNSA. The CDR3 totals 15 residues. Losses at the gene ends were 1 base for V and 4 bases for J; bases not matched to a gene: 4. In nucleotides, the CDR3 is TGTGCCAGCAGCTTAGTGAGGGGGCGGTACAATGAGCAGTTCTTC. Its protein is CASSLVRGRYNEQFF.

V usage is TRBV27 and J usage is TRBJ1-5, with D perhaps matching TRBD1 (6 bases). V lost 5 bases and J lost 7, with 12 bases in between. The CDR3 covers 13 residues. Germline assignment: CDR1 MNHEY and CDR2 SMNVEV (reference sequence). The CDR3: CASSRRGAQPQHF. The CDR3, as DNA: TGTGCCAGCAGTCGCCGGGGGGCCCAGCCCCAGCATTTT.

Written as DNA, the CDR3 is TGTGCCAGCAGTCGAGGGGACAGCACCGGGGAGCTGTTTTTT. Its protein is CASSRGDSTGELFF. This sequence joins TRBV27 and TRBJ2-2; 7 positions agree with TRBD1. The CDR3 runs 14 residues. Germline V gene lookup returns CDR1 MNHEY and CDR2 SMNVEV (reference sequence). J lost 4 bases, V lost 5 bases, and 4 bases had no gene match.

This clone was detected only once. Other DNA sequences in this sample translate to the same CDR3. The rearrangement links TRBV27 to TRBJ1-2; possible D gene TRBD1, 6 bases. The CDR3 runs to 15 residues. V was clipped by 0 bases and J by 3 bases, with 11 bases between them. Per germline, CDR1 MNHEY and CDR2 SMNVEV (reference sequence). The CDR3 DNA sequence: TGTGCCAGCAGTTTATCAACAGGGTCTTACTATGGCTACACCTTC. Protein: CASSLSTGSYYGYTF.

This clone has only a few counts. The CDR3 nucleotides are TGTGCCAGCAGACGTAGACTAGCGGGGTTCTCCTACGAGCAGTACTTC. It specifies CASRRRLAGFSYEQYF. The chain uses TRBV28 and TRBJ2-5; TRBD2 matches at 11 bases. The assigned J gene may be wrong: the sequence end matches TRBJ2-7 better. The CDR3 spans 16 residues. The germline gives CDR1 MDHEN, CDR2 SYDVKM.

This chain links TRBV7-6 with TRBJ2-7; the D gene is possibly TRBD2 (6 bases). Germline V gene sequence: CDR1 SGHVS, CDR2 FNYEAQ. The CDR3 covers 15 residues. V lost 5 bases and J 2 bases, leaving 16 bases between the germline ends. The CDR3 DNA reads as TGTGCCAGCAGCCCATATAGCGGTGCAACCTACGAGCAGTACTTC. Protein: CASSPYSGATYEQYF.

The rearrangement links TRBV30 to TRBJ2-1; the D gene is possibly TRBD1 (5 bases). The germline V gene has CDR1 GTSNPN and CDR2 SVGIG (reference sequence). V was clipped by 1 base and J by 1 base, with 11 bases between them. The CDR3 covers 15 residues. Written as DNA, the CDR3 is TGTGCCTGGAGTGGAACAGGATTATCCTACAATGAGCAGTTCTTC. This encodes CAWSGTGLSYNEQFF. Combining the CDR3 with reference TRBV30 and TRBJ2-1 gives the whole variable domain SQTIHQWPATLVQPVGSPLSLECTVEGTSNPNLYWYRQAAGRGLQLLFYSVGIGQISSEVPQNLSASRPQDRQFILSSKKLLLSDSGFYLCAWSGTGLSYNEQFFGPGTRLTVL.

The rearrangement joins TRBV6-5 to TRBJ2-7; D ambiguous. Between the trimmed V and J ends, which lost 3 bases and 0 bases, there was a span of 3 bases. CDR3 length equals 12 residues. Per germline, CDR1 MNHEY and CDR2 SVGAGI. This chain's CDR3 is CASSYNSYEQYF. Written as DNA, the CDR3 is TGTGCCAGCAGTTATAACTCCTACGAGCAGTACTTC.

Here the CDR3 reads CASSLTSYEQYF. CDR3 in DNA: TGTGCCAGCTCACTAACATCCTACGAGCAGTACTTC. The rearrangement joins TRBV18 to TRBJ2-7; D gene unclear. Trimming removed 4 bases at V and 1 base at J, with 5 bases between. The CDR3 length is 12 residues. Germline loops: CDR1 KGHSH, CDR2 LQKENI.

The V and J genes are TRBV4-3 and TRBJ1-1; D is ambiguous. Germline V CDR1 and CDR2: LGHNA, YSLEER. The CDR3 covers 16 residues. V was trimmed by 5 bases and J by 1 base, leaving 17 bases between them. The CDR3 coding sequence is TGCGCCAGCAGCTATACACCCGGGAGCTCGAACACTGAAGCTTTCTTT. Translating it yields CASSYTPGSSNTEAFF.

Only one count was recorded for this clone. For the CDR3, the DNA is TGTGCTAGTGGTTTGGCAAAAATCCCAAGGGGGTTCACCTACGAGCAGTACTTC. This gives the protein CASGLAKIPRGFTYEQYF. The gene calls are TRBV12-5 and TRBJ2-5; tentative D call: TRBD1 (6 bases). The J call may be in error: the DNA end matches TRBJ2-7 better. The CDR3 has 18 amino acids. Germline CDR1 and CDR2: LGHNT and FRNRAP.

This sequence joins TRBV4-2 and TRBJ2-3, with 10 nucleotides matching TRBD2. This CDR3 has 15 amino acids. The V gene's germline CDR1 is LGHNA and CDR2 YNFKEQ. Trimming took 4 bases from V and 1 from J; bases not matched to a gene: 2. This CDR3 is CASSRTSGGTDTQYF. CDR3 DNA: TGTGCCAGCAGCCGGACTAGCGGAGGCACAGATACGCAGTATTTT.